These T cell receptor beta chains were read from a single sample in a study of blood T cell repertoires in COVID-19. The data were produced by immunoSEQ multiplex PCR, yet TCRdb's version contains in-frame clones alone and is incomplete. The sample lists around 250,000 clones; about 83% were seen once. Input material: peripheral blood. The receptors derive from a woman of 80 years or more with COVID-19, enrolled during active disease. Each CDR3 is given without its conserved first and last residue.

V	J	CDR3
TRBV18	TRBJ2-2	ASSPTGGTNTGELF
TRBV7-2	TRBJ2-6	ASSLLGSSSGANVLT
TRBV7-2	TRBJ1-2	ASSFFLTAGYT
TRBV6-1	TRBJ1-4	ASSEDRVNEKLF
TRBV6-1	TRBJ2-1	ASTRDLLRSNEQF
TRBV9	TRBJ1-5	ASSSTAENQPQH
TRBV18	TRBJ2-7	ASRGQAYEQY
TRBV11-2	TRBJ2-7	ASSLGKRDEQY
TRBV6-5	TRBJ1-5	ASRYTGGEQPQH
TRBV18	TRBJ2-5	ASSQHPSETQY
TRBV6-5	TRBJ1-3	ASRPTGGNTIY
TRBV13	TRBJ1-5	ASSDSRRGGNQPQH
TRBV19	TRBJ1-1	ASSIYGGTGRNTEAF
TRBV3-1/TRBV3-2	TRBJ2-7	ASSPRDSRPYEQY
TRBV5-5	TRBJ2-7	ASSPDGGRVAYEQY
TRBV5-4	TRBJ2-6	ASSQAGANVLT
TRBV11-2	TRBJ2-3	ASSPRLAGSTDTQY
TRBV6-5	TRBJ1-5	ASRFDRAGQPQH
TRBV7-9	TRBJ2-1	ASSLAWDRDNEQF
TRBV19	TRBJ1-5	ASSIGQGAGMVPQH
TRBV28	TRBJ1-2	ASSLQGPYGYT
TRBV27	TRBJ1-1	ASSFWDRVGAEAF
TRBV30	TRBJ1-5	AWSGGFNQPQH
TRBV28	TRBJ2-7	ASSSLLGAGASYEQY
TRBV4-2	TRBJ2-1	ASSPTTSGGYYNEQF
TRBV28	TRBJ1-2	ASSSTQGAYNGYT
TRBV19	TRBJ1-5	ASHETGDVEPQH
TRBV7-2	TRBJ1-2	ASSYDNGLYGYT
TRBV2	TRBJ1-4	ASSLVGTGSTNEKLF
TRBV27	TRBJ2-5	ASSLLGVGETQY
TRBV3-1/TRBV3-2	TRBJ2-3	ASTRGRLPLDTQY
TRBV7-3	TRBJ1-1	ASSLLGGNTEAF
TRBV5-1	TRBJ2-2	ASSLQGGTGELF
TRBV3-1/TRBV3-2	TRBJ1-2	ASSQGGTGDGYT
TRBV6-4	TRBJ2-1	ASSQGARSNEQF
TRBV27	TRBJ2-3	ASSPKGANTDTQY
TRBV19	TRBJ2-1	ASESYNEQF
TRBV11-2	TRBJ1-5	ASSLASNQPQH
TRBV14	TRBJ2-7	ASSPQGISYEQY
TRBV5-1	TRBJ1-2	ASRREVPYGYT
TRBV29-1	TRBJ2-3	SVDGSGTGVSTDTQY
TRBV5-1	TRBJ1-6	ASSPEVGRSYNSPLH
TRBV7-6	TRBJ1-3	ASSLAGGQGALLSGNTIY
TRBV28	TRBJ1-1	ASTPPGGGAEAF
TRBV28	TRBJ2-7	ASSFDRGYEQY
TRBV5-1	TRBJ2-1	ASSGGASGPNEQF
TRBV28	TRBJ1-6	ASSLRGGASPLH
TRBV2	TRBJ1-5	ASSGDWNQPQH
TRBV7-3	TRBJ2-3	ASSSGQIVDTQY
TRBV28	TRBJ1-4	ASSFGHLEKLF
TRBV30	TRBJ1-1	AWRGQMNTEAF
TRBV24-1	TRBJ1-2	ATSDPRTGDYGYT
TRBV12-5	TRBJ1-5	ASGSPRGYSNQPQH
TRBV5-1	TRBJ1-4	ASSPGPGGIEKLF
TRBV6-2/TRBV6-3	TRBJ1-1	ASSYLLGQGAGEAF